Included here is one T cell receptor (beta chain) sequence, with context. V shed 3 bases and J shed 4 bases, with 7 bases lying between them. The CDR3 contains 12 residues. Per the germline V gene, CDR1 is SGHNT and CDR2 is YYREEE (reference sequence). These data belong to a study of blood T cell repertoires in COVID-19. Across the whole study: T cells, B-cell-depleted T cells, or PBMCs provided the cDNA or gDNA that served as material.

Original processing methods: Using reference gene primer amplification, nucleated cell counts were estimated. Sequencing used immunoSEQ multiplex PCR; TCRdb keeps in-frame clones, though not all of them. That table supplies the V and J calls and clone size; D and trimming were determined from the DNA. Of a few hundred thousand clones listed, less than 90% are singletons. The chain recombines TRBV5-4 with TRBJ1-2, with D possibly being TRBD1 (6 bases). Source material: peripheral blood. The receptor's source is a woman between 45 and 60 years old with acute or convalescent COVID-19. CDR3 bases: TGTGCCAGCAGCTCGGACAGCTATGGCTACACCTTC. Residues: CASSSDSYGYTF.